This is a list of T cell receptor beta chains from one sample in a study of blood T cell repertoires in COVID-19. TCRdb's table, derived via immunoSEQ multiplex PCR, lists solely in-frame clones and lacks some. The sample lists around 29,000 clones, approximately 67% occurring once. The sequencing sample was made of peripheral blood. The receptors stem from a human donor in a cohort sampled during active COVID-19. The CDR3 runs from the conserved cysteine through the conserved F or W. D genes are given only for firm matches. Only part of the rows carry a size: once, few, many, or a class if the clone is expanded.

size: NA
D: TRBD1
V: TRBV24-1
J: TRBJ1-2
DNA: TGTGCCACCAGTGATCCTCGGACAGGAAACTATGGCTACACCTTC
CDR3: CATSDPRTGNYGYTF

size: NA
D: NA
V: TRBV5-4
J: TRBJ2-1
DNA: TGTGCCAGCAGCTCTCTTGTGGGGGGTTACAATGAGCAGTTCTTC
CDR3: CASSSLVGGYNEQFF

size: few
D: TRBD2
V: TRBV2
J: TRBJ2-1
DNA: TGTGCCAGCAGCGCCCTCACTAGCGGCTACAATGAGCAGTTCTTC
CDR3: CASSALTSGYNEQFF

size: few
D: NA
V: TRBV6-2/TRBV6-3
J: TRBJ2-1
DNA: TGTGCCAGCAGTGACGACAAAAGGTACGGTGAGCAGTTCTTC
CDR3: CASSDDKRYGEQFF

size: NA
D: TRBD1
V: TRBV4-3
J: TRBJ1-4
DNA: TGCGCCAGCAGCCACGACAGGGGGCGTGAAAAACTGTTTTTT
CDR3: CASSHDRGREKLFF

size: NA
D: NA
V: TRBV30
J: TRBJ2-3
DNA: TGTGCCTGGAGTTTGAATACGGGTGCGGGAGATACGCAGTATTTT
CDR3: CAWSLNTGAGDTQYF

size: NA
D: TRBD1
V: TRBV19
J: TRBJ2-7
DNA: TGTGCCAGTAGTATTGGGACAGGCTACGAGCAGTACTTC
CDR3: CASSIGTGYEQYF

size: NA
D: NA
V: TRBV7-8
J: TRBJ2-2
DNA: TGTGCCAGCAGCTTAGCGGGGGCAGGCACCGGGGAGCTGTTTTTT
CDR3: CASSLAGAGTGELFF

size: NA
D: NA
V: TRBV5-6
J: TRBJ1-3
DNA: TGTGCCAGCAGCTTAATGGGCTTCTCTGGAAACACCATATATTTT
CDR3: CASSLMGFSGNTIYF

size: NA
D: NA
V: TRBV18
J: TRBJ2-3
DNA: TGTGCCAGCTCACCACAGCTTGATACGCAGTATTTT
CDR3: CASSPQLDTQYF

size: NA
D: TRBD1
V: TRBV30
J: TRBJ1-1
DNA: TGTGCCTGGGTGGGACAGAGAAACACTGAAGCTTTCTTT
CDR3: CAWVGQRNTEAFF

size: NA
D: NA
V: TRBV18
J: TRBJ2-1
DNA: TGTGCCAGCTCACCACTTCCCGGGACAAAGACCTACAATGAGCAGTTCTTC
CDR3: CASSPLPGTKTYNEQFF

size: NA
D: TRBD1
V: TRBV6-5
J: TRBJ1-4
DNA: TGTGCCAGCAGTTACGGGGACAGGGCTTCTAATGAAAAACTGTTTTTT
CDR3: CASSYGDRASNEKLFF

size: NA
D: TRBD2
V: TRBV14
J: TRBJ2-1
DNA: TGTGCCAGCAGCCAGGCGGTTAGCGGGAGGGCCGGCAATGAGCAGTTCTTC
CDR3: CASSQAVSGRAGNEQFF

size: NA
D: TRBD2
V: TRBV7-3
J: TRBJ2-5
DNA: TGTGCCAGCAGCCCAACCGGGGGACAGCCGGGACTAGCCCAAGAGACCCAGTACTTC
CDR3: CASSPTGGQPGLAQETQYF

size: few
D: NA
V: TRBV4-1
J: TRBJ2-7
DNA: TGCGCCAGCAGCCAAGCCTCGGCGGCCTTAGCCTACGAGCAGTACTTC
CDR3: CASSQASAALAYEQYF

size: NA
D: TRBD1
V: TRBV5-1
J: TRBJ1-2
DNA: TGCGCCAGCAGAACGGACAGGGGGCGGTATGGCTACACCTTC
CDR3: CASRTDRGRYGYTF

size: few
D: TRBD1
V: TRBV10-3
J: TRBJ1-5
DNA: TGTGCCATCAGTGACGGGACAGGGGGCGCAGGTCAGCCCCAGCATTTT
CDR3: CAISDGTGGAGQPQHF

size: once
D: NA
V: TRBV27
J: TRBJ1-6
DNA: TGTGCCAGCAGTTTTTACAGGGTAGGCTCACCCCTCCACTTT
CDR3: CASSFYRVGSPLHF

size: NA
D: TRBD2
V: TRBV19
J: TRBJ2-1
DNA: TGTGCCAGTTCCCTCTACGCGGGAGTGGGTGGGAATGAGCAGTTCTTC
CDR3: CASSLYAGVGGNEQFF

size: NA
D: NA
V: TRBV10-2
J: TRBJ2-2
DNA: TGCGCCAGCACCCGAGGTCCCGGGGAGCTGTTTTTT
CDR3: CASTRGPGELFF

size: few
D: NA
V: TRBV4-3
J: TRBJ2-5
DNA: TGCGCCAGCAGCCAAGATCGAAGGGGCGAGACCCAGTACTTC
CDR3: CASSQDRRGETQYF

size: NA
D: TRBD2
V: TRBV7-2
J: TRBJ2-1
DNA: TGTGCCAGCAGTTTTAGCGGGAACTCCTACAATGAGCAGTTCTTC
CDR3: CASSFSGNSYNEQFF

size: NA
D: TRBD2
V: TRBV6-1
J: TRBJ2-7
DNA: TGTGCCAGCAGTGAAGGGGTAGGGGCGGGAGTGAACTACGAGCAGTACTTC
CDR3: CASSEGVGAGVNYEQYF

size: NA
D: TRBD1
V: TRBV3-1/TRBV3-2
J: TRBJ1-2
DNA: TGTGCCAGCAGGCTACAGGGGGCGGAGTTCTATGGCTACACCTTC
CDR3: CASRLQGAEFYGYTF

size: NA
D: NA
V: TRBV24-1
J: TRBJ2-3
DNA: TGTGCCACCAGTGACAGGGGCGGCACAGATACGCAGTATTTT
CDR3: CATSDRGGTDTQYF

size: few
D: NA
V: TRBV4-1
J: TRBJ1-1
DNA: TGCGCCAGCAGCCAAGACTGGGGGGACACTGAAGCTTTCTTT
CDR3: CASSQDWGDTEAFF

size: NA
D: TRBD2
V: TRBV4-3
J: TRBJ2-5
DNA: TGCGCCAGCAGCTTAGGACTAGCGGGGGGGCTCAGTCGAGAGACCCAGTACTTC
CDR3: CASSLGLAGGLSRETQYF

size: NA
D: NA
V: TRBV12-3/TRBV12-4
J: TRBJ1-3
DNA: TGTGCCAGCAGTTTATTGGGCGGAAACACCATATATTTT
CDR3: CASSLLGGNTIYF

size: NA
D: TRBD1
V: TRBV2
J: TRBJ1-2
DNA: TGTGCCAGCCGAGGGACAGGAGGGAATGGCTACACCTTC
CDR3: CASRGTGGNGYTF

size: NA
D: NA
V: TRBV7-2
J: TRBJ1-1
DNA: TGTGCCAGCAGCTTTGGGCCGAACACTGAAGCTTTCTTT
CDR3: CASSFGPNTEAFF

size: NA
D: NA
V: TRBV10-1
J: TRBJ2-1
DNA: TGCGCCAGCAGTGAGTCGGGGGCAGTCGGGCAGTTCTTC
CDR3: CASSESGAVGQFF

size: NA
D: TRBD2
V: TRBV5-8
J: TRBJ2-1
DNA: TGTGCCAGCTTGACTAGCGGGAGGTACAATGAGCAGTTCTTC
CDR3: CASLTSGRYNEQFF

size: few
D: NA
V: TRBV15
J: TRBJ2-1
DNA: TGTGCCACCAGCAGAGATGGACACCGTGTTGAGCAGTTCTTC
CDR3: CATSRDGHRVEQFF

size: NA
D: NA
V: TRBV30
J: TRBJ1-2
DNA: TGTGCCTGGACAGGGGCTGGTGGCTACACCTTC
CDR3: CAWTGAGGYTF

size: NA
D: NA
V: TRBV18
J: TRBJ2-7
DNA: TGTGCCAGCTCGCGACCGGGTGGGGCCGAGCAGTACTTC
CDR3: CASSRPGGAEQYF

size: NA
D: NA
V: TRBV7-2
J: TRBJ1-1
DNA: TGTGCCAGCAGCTTAGGAAGGAGGCCCACTGAAGCTTTCTTT
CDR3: CASSLGRRPTEAFF

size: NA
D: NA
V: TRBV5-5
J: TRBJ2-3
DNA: TGTGCCAGCAGCTTGGTCGGTACCACCACAGATACGCAGTATTTT
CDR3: CASSLVGTTTDTQYF

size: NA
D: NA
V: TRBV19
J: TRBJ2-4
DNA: TGTGCCAGTAGTACACTGACAGGAGAAAACATTCAGTACTTC
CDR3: CASSTLTGENIQYF

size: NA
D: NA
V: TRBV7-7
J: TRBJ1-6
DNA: TGTGCCAGCAGCCCCGAATCGGCGGGGAGCTCCTATAATTCACCCCTCCACTTT
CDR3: CASSPESAGSSYNSPLHF

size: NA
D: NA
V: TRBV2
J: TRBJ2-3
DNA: TGTGCCAGCAAGAGGTTGGGGGGAGATACGCAGTATTTT
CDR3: CASKRLGGDTQYF

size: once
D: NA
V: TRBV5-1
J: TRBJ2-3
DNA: TGCGCCAGCAGCTTGGATCAGGGCACAGATACGCAGTATTTT
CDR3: CASSLDQGTDTQYF

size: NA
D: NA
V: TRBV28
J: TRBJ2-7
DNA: TGTGCCAGCCAGGGAGGGACATTCGCCTACGAGCAGTACTTC
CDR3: CASQGGTFAYEQYF

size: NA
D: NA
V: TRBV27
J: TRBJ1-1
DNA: TGTGCCAGCAGTACGCGGGGGTTCATGAACACTGAAGCTTTCTTT
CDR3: CASSTRGFMNTEAFF

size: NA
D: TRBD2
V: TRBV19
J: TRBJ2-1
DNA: TGTGCCAGTAACCCGGGACTAGCATACAATGAGCAGTTCTTC
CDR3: CASNPGLAYNEQFF

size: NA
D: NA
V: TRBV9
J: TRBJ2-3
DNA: TGTGCCAGCAGCGTAGATCAGACAGGTAGCACAGATACGCAGTATTTT
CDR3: CASSVDQTGSTDTQYF

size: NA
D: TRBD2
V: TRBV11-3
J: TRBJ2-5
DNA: TGTGCCAGCAGCTCAGGACTAGCGGGGTCCCTGTACCAAGAGACCCAGTACTTC
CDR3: CASSSGLAGSLYQETQYF

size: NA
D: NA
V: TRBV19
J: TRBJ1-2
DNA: TGTGCCAGTAGTATAGGAGCGGGGAGAGGAGGTACTGGCTACACCTTC
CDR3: CASSIGAGRGGTGYTF

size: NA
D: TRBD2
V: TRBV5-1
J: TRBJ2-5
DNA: TGCGCCAGCAGCAGAAGCGGGGGGGCGTCAGAGACCCAGTACTTC
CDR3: CASSRSGGASETQYF

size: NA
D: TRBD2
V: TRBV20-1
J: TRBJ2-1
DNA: TGCAGTGCTAGTGGACTAGCGGGACTTGGTGAGCAGTTCTTC
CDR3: CSASGLAGLGEQFF

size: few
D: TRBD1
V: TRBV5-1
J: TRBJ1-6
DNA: TGCGCCAGCAGACGGATACAGGGGGCGGATAATTCACCCCTCCACTTT
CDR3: CASRRIQGADNSPLHF